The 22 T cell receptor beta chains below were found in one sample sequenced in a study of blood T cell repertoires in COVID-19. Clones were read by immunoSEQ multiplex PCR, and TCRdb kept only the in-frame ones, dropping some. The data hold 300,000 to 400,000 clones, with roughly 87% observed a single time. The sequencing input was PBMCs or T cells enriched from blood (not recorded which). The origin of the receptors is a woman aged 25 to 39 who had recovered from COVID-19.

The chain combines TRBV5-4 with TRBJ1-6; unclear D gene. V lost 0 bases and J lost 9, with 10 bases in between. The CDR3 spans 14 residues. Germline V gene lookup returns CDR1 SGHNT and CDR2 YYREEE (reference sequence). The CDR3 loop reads CASSLGQVGSPLHF. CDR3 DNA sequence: TGTGCCAGCAGCTTGGGTCAGGTGGGTTCACCCCTCCACTTT.

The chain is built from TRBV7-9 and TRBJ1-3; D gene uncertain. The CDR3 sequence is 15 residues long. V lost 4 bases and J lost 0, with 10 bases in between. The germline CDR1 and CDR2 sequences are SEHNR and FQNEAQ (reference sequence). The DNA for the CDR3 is TGTGCCAGCAGCTACGTCGGGGTCTCTGGAAACACCATATATTTT. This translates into CASSYVGVSGNTIYF.

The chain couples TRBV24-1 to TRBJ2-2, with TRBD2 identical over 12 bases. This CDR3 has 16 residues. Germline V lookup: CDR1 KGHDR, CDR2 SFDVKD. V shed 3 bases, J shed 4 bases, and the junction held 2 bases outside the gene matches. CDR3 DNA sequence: TGTGCCACCAGTGATGGACTAGCGGGGCTCACCGGGGAGCTGTTTTTT. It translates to CATSDGLAGLTGELFF.

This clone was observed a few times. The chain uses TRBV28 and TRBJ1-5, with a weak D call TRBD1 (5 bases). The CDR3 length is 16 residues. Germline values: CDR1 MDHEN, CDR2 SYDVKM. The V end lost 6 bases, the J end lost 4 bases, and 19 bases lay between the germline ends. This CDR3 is CASSEPFGEGNQPQHF. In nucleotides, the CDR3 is TGTGCCAGCAGCGAACCGTTCGGGGAGGGGAATCAGCCCCAGCATTTT.

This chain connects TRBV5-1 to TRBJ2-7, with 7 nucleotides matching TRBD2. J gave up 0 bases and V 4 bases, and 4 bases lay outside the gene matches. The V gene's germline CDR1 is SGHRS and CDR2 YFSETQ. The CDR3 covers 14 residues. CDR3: CASSPRGVSYEQYF. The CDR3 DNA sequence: TGCGCCAGCAGCCCTCGGGGGGTCTCCTACGAGCAGTACTTC.

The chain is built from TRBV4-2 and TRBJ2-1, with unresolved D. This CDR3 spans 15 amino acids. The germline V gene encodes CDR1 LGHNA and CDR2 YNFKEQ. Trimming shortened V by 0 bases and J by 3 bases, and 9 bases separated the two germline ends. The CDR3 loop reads CASSQDPVVYNEQFF. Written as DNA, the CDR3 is TGTGCCAGCAGCCAAGATCCGGTGGTCTACAATGAGCAGTTCTTC.

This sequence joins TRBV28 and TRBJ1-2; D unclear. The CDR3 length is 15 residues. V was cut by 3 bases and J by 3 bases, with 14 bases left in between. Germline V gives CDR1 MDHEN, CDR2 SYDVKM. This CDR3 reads CASSFGGKYDYGYTF. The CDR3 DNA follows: TGTGCCAGCAGTTTTGGCGGGAAATACGACTATGGCTACACCTTC.

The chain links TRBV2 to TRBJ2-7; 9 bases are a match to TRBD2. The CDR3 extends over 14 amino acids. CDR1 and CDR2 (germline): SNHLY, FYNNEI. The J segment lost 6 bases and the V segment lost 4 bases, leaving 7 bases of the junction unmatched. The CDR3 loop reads CASSAVAGASEQYF. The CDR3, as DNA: TGTGCCAGCAGTGCGGTAGCGGGGGCAAGCGAGCAGTACTTC.

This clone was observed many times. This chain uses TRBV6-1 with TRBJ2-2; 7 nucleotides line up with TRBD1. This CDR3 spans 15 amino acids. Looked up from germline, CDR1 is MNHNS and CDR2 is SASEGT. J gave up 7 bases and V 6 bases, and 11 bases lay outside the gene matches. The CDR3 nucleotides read TGTGCCAGCAGCTACCTAGACAGGGCCTTCGGGGAGCTGTTTTTT. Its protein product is CASSYLDRAFGELFF.

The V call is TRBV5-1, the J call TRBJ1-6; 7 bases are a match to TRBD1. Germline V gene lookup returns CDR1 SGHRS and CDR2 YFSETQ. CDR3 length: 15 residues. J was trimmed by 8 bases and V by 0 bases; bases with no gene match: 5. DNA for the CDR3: TGCGCCAGCAGCTTGGAGGGGGCATCTGATTCACCCCTCCACTTT. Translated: CASSLEGASDSPLHF. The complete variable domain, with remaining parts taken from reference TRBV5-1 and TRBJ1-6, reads KAGVTQTPRYLIKTRGQQVTLSCSPISGHRSVSWYQQTPGQGLQFLFEYFSETQRNKGNFPGRFSGRQFSNSRSEMNVSTLELGDSALYLCASSLEGASDSPLHFGNGTRLTVT.

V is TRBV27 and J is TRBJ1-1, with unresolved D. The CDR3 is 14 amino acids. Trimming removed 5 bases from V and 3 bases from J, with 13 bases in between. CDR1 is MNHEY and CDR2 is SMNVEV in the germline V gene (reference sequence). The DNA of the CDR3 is TGTGCCAGCAGTCCGGACTCTGGGGACACTGAAGCTTTCTTT. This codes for CASSPDSGDTEAFF.

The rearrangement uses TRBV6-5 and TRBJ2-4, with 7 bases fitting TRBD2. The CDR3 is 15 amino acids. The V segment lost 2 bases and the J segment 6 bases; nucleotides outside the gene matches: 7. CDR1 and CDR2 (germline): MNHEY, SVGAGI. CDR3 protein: CASSYKPGGLNIQYF. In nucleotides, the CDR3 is TGTGCCAGCAGTTACAAGCCGGGGGGACTAAACATTCAGTACTTC.

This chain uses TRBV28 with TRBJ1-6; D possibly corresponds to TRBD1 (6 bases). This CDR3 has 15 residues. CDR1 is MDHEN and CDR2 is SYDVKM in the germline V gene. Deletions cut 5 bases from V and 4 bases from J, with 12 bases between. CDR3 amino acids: CASSAGVLYNSPLHF. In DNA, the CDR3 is TGTGCCAGCAGTGCAGGGGTCTTGTATAATTCACCCCTCCACTTT. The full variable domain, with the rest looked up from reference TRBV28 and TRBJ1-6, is DVKVTQSSRYLVKRTGEKVFLECVQDMDHENMFWYRQDPGLGLRLIYFSYDVKMKEKGDIPEGYSVSREKKERFSLILESASTNQTSMYLCASSAGVLYNSPLHFGNGTRLTVT.

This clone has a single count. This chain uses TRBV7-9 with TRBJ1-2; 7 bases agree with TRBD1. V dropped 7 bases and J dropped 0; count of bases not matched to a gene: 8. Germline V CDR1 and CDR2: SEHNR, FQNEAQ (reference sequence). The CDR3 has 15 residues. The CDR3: CASTLTGVTNYGYTF. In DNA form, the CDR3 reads TGTGCCAGCACCCTCACAGGGGTAACTAACTATGGCTACACCTTC.

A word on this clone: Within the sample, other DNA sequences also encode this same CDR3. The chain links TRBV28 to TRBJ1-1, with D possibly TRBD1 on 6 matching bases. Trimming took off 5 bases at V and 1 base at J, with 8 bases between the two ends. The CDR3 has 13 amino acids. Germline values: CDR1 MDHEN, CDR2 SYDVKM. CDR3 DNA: TGTGCCAGCAGTCCGACAGGGAACACTGAAGCTTTCTTT. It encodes CASSPTGNTEAFF.

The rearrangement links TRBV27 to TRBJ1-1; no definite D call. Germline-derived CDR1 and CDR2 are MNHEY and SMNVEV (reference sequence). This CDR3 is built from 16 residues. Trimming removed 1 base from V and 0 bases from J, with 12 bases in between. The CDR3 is CASSLWGAGMNTEAFF. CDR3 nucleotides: TGTGCCAGCAGTTTATGGGGAGCAGGCATGAACACTGAAGCTTTCTTT.

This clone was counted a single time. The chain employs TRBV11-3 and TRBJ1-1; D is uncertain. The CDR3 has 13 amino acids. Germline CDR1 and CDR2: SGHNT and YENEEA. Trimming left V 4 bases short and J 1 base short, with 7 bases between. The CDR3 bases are TGTGCCAGCAGCTCCTATGAGAACACTGAAGCTTTCTTT. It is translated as CASSSYENTEAFF.

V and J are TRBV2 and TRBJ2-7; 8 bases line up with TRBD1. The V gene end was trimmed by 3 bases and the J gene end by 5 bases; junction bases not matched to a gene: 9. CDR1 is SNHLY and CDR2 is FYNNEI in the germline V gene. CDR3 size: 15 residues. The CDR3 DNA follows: TGTGCCAGCAGTGACAGGGGGCAAACTTGGGACGAGCAGTACTTC. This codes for CASSDRGQTWDEQYF.

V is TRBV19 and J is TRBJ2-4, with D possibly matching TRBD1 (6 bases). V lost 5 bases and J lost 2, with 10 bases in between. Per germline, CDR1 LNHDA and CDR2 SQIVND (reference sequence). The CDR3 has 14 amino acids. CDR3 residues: CASSQQGSKNIQYF. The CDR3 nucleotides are TGTGCCAGTAGTCAACAGGGCTCCAAAAACATTCAGTACTTC.

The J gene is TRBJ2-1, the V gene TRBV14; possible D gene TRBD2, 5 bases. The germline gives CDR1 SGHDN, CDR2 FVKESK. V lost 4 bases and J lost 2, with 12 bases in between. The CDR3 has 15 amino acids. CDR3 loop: CASSPSSGAYNEQFF. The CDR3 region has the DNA TGTGCCAGCAGCCCGAGCAGCGGCGCCTACAATGAGCAGTTCTTC. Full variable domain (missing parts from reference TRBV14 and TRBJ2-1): EAGVTQFPSHSVIEKGQTVTLRCDPISGHDNLYWYRRVMGKEIKFLLHFVKESKQDESGMPNNRFLAERTGGTYSTLKVQPAELEDSGVYFCASSPSSGAYNEQFFGPGTRLTVL.

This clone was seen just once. The DNA of the CDR3 is TGTGCCAGCAGCTTAGTAGGGACAGGCACGAACACTGAAGCTTTCTTT. This codes for CASSLVGTGTNTEAFF. This sequence joins TRBV11-2 and TRBJ1-1; TRBD1 agrees at 8 bases. The CDR3 extends over 16 amino acids. Per germline, CDR1 SGHAT and CDR2 FQNNGV. V dropped 1 base and J dropped 1; count of bases not matched to a gene: 5.

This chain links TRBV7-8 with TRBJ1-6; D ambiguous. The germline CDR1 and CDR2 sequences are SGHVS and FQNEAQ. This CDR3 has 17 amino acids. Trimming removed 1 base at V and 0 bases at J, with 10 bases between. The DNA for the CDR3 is TGTGCCAGCAGCTTAGTTTTAGGGAGCTCCTATAATTCACCCCTCCACTTT. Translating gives CASSLVLGSSYNSPLHF.